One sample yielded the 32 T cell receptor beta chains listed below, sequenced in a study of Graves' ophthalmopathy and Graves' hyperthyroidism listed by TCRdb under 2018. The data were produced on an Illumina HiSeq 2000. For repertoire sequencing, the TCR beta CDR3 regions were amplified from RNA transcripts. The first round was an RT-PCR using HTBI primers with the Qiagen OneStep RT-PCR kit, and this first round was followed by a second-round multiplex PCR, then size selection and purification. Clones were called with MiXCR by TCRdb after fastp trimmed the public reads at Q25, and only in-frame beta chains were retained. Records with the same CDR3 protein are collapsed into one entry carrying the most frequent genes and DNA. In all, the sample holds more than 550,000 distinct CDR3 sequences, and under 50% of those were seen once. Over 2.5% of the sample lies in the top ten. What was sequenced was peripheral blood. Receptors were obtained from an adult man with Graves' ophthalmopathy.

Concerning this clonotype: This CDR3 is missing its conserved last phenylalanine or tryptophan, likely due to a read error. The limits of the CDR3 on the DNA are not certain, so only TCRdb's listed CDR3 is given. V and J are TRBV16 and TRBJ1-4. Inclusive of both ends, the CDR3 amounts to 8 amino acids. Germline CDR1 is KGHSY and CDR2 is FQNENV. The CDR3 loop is CASSQSAD.

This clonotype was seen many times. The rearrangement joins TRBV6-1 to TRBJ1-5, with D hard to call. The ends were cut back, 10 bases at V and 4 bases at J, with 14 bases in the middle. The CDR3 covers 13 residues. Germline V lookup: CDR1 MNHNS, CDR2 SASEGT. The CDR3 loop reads CATVKELNQPQHF. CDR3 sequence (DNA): TGTGCCACAGTTAAGGAATTGAATCAGCCCCAGCATTTT.

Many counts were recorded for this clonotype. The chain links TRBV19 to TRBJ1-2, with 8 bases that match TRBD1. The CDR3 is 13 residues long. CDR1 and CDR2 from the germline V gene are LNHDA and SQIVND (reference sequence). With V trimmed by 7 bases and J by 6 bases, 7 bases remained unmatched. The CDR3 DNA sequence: TGTGCCAGTAACCAGCAGGGGGCCCATGGCTACACCTTC. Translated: CASNQQGAHGYTF.

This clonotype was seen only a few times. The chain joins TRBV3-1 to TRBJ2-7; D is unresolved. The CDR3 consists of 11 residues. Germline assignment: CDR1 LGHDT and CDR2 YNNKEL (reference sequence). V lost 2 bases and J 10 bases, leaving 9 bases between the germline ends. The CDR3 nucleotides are TGTGCCAGCAGCCAATCAGGAGTTCAGTACTTC. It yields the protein CASSQSGVQYF.

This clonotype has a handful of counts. This chain's CDR3 is CASSVQGANEQYF. The CDR3 nucleotides read TGTGCCAGCAGTGTACAGGGGGCTAACGAGCAGTACTTC. V gene TRBV9 combines with J gene TRBJ2-7, with 9 bases matching TRBD1. Germline V lookup: CDR1 SGDLS, CDR2 YYNGEE. J lost 5 bases, V lost 5 bases, and 5 bases had no gene match. CDR3 size: 13 residues.

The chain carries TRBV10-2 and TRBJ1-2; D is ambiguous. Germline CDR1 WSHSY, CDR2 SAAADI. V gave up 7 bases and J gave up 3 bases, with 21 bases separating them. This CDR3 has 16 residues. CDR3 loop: CASTPEREVGYYGYTF. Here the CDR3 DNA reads TGCGCCAGCACCCCTGAAAGGGAGGTGGGGTACTATGGCTACACCTTC.

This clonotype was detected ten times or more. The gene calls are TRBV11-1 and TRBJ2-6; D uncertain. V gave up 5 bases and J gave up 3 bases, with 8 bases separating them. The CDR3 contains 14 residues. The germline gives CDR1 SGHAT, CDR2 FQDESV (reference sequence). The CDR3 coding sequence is TGTGCCAGCAGCCTCGTTGATGGGGCCAACGTCCTGACTTTC. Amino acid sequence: CASSLVDGANVLTF.

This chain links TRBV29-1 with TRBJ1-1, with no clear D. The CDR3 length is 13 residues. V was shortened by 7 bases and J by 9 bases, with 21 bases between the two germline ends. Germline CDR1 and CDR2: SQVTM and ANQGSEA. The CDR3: CSGETSIRAQAFF. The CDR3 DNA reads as TGCAGCGGAGAGACAAGTATTAGGGCTCAAGCTTTCTTT. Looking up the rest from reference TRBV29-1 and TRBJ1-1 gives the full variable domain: SAVISQKPSRDICQRGTSLTIQCQVDSQVTMMFWYRQQPGQSLTLIATANQGSEATYESGFVIDKFPISRPNLTFSTLTVSNMSPEDSSIYLCSGETSIRAQAFFGQGTRLTVV.

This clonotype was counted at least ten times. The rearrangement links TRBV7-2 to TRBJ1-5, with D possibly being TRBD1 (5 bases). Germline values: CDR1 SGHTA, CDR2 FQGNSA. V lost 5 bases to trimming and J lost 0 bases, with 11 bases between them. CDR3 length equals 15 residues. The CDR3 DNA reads TGTGCCAGCAGCCTTCGGGGCCTTAGCAATCAGCCCCAGCATTTT. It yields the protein CASSLRGLSNQPQHF.

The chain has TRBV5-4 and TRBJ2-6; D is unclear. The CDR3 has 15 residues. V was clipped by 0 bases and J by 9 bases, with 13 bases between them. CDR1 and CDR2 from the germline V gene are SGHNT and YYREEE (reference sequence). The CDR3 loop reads CASSLGGSGNNVLTF. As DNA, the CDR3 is TGTGCCAGCAGCTTGGGCGGTTCTGGGAACAACGTCCTGACTTTC.

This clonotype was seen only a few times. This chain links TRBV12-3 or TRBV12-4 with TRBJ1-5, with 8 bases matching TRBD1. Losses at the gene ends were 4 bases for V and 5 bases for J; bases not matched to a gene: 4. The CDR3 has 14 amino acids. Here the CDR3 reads CASSYDRGDQPQHF. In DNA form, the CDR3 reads TGTGCCAGCAGTTACGACAGGGGAGATCAGCCCCAGCATTTT.

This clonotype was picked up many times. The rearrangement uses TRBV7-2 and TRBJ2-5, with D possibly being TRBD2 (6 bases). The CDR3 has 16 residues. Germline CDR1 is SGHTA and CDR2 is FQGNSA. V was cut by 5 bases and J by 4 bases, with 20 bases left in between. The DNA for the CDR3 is TGTGCCAGCAGCAAAATAGGGACTTCCGTGGGAGAGACCCAGTACTTC. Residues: CASSKIGTSVGETQYF.

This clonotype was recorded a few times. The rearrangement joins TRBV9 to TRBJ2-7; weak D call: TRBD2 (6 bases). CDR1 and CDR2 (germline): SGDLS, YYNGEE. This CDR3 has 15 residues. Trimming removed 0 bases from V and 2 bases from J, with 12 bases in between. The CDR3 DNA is TGTGCCAGCAGCGTAGGTCTAGCGAGGACCTACGAGCAGTACTTC. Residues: CASSVGLARTYEQYF.

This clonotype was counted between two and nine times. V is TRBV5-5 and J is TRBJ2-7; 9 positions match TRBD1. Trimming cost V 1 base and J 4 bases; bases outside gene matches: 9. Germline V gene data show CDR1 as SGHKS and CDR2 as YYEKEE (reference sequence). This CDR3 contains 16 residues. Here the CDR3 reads CASSLTYRDRAYEQYF. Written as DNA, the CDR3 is TGTGCCAGCAGCTTGACCTACCGGGACAGGGCTTACGAGCAGTACTTC.

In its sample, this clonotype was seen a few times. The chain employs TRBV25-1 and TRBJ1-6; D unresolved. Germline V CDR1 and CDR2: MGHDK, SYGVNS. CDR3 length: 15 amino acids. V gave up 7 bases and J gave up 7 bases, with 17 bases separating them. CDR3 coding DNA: TGTGCCAGCATTCCAAAGTGGACGGGGAATTCACCCCTCCACTTT. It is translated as CASIPKWTGNSPLHF. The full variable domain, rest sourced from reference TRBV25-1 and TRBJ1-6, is EADIYQTPRYLVIGTGKKITLECSQTMGHDKMYWYQQDPGMELHLIHYSYGVNSTEKGDLSSESTVSRIRTEHFPLTLESARPSHTSQYLCASIPKWTGNSPLHFGNGTRLTVT.

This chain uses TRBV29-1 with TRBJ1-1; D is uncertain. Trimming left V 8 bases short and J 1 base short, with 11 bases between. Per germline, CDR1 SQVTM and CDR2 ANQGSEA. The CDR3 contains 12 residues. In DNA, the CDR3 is TGCAGCTTAAATGGCGGGAACACTGAAGCTTTCTTT. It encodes CSLNGGNTEAFF.

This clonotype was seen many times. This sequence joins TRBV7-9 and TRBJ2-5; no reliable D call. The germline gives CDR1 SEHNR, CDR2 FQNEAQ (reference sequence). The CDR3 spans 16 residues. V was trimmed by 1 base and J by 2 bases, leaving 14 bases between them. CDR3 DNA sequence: TGTGCCAGCAGCTTAGGAATCCAGCAGGCACAAGAGACCCAGTACTTC. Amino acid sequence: CASSLGIQQAQETQYF.

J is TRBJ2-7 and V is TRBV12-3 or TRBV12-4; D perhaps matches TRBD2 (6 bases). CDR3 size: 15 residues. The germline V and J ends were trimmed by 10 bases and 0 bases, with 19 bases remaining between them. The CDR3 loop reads CATHGLAVNSYEQYF. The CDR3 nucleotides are TGTGCCACCCATGGTTTAGCGGTCAACTCCTACGAGCAGTACTTC.

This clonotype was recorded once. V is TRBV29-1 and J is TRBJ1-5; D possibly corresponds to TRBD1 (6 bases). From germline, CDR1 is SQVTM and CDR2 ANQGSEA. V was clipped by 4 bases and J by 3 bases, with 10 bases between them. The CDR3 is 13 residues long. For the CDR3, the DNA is TGCAGCGTTGCACAGGGTGACAATCAGCCCCAGCATTTT. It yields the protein CSVAQGDNQPQHF. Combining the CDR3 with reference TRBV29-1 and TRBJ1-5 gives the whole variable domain SAVISQKPSRDICQRGTSLTIQCQVDSQVTMMFWYRQQPGQSLTLIATANQGSEATYESGFVIDKFPISRPNLTFSTLTVSNMSPEDSSIYLCSVAQGDNQPQHFGDGTRLSIL.

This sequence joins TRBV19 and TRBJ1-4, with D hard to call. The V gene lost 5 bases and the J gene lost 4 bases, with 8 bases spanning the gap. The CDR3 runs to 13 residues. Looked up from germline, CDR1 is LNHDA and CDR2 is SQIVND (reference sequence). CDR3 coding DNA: TGTGCCAGTAGTTCCTGGGTTAATGAAAAACTGTTTTTT. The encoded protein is CASSSWVNEKLFF.

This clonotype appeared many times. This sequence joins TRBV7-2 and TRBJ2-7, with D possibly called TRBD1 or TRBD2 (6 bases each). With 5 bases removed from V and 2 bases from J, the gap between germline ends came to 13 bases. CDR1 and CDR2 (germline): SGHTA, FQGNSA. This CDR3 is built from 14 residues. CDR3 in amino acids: CASSQEGEAYEQYF. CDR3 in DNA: TGTGCCAGCAGCCAAGAGGGGGAGGCCTACGAGCAGTACTTC.

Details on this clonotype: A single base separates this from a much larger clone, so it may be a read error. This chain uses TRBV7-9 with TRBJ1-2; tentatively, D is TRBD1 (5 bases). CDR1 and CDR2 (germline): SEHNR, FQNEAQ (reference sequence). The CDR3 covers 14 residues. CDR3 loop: CASSSGGTAHGYTF. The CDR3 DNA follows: TGCGCCAGCAGCTCAGGAGGGACGGCCCATGGCTACACCTTC.

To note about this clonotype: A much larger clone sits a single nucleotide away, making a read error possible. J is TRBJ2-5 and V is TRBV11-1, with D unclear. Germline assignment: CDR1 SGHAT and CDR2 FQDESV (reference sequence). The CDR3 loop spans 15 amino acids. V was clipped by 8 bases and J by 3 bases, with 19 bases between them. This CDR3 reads CASRPKGRLKETQYF. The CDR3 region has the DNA TGTGCCAGCCGCCCTAAGGGCAGATTAAAAGAGACCCAGTACTTC.

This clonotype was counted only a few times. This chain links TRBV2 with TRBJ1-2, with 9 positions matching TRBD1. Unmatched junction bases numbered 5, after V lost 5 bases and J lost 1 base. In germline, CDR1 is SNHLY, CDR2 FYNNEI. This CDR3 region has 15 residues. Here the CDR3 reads CASSSGTGNNYGYTF. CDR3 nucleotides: TGTGCCAGCAGTTCCGGGACAGGGAATAACTATGGCTACACCTTC.

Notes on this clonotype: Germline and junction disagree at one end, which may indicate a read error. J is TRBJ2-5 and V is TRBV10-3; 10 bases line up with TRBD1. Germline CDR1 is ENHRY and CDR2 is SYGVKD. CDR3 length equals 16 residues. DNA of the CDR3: TGTGCCAGCAGTTACTCGACAGGGGGCCTCGGAGAGACCCAGTACTTC. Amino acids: CASSYSTGGLGETQYF.

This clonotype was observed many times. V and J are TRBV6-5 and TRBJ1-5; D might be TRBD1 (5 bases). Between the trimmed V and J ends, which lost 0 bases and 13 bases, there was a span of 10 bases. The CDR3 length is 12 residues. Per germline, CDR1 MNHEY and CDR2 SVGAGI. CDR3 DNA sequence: TGTGCCAGCAGTTACTCCCCCGGACATCAGCATTTT. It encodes CASSYSPGHQHF.

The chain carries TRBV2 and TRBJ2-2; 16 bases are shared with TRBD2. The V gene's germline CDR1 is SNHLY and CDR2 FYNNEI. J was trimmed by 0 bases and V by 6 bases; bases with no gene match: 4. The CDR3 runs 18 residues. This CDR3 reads CASRPGLAGGSNTGELFF. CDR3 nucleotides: TGTGCCAGCAGGCCGGGACTAGCGGGAGGGTCGAACACCGGGGAGCTGTTTTTT.

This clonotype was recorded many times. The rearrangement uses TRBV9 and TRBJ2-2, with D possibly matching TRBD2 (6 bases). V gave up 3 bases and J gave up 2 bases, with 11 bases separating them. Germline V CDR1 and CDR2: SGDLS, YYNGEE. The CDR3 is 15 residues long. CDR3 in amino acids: CASSGLGLNTGELFF. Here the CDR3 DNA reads TGTGCCAGCAGCGGACTCGGACTAAACACCGGGGAGCTGTTTTTT.

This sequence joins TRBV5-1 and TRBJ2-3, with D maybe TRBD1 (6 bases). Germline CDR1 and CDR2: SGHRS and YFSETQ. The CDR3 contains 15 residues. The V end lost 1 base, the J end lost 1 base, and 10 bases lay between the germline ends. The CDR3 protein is CASSLRGTRTDTQYF. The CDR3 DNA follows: TGCGCCAGCAGCTTGAGGGGGACGCGCACAGATACGCAGTATTTT.

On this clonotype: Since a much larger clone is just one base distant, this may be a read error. The CDR3 is CASGTGQPRQPQHF. The CDR3 DNA sequence: TGTGCCAGCGGGACGGGACAGCCGAGACAGCCCCAGCATTTT. This chain links TRBV2 with TRBJ1-5, with TRBD1 identical over 7 bases. The junction had 11 bases not matched to a gene; V was cut back by 8 bases and J by 7 bases. Germline assignment: CDR1 SNHLY and CDR2 FYNNEI. The CDR3 totals 14 residues.

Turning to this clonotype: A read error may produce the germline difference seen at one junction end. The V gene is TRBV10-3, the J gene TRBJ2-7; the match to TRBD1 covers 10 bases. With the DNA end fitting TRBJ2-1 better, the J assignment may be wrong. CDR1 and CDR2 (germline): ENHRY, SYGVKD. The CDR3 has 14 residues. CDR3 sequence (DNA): TGTGCCAGCAGTCGGGACAGGGGTGACAATGAGCAGTTCTTC. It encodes CASSRDRGDNEQFF.

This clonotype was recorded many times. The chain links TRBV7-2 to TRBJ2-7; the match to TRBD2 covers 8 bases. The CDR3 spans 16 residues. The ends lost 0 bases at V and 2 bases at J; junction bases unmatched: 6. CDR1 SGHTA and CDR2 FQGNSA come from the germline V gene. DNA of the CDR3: TGTGCCAGCAGCTTAGCCCCATGGCGGGGGGCCTACGAGCAGTACTTC. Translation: CASSLAPWRGAYEQYF.